Listed here are 16 T cell receptor beta chains from one sample, sequenced in a study of T cell responses to AZD1222 COVID-19 vaccine. The table came from immunoSEQ multiplex PCR; TCRdb's copy has only in-frame clones and leaves some out. The sample has about 69,000 clones, less than 85% seen once; the top ten hold roughly 25%. Specimen: peripheral blood, collected 28 days after the second AZD1222 dose. The receptors were sampled from an adult who received the AZD1222 COVID-19 vaccine.

CDR3: CASRVTGFQPQHF. CDR3 DNA sequence: TGTGCCAGCAGGGTTACAGGGTTCCAGCCCCAGCATTTT. The chain joins TRBV2 to TRBJ1-5; the D gene is possibly TRBD1 (6 bases). The V end was cut by 6 bases, the J end by 7 bases, with 13 bases between. From germline, CDR1 is SNHLY and CDR2 FYNNEI. This CDR3 is 13 amino acids long.

The gene calls are TRBV2 and TRBJ2-5; D uncertain. Germline V gene data show CDR1 as SNHLY and CDR2 as FYNNEI. V shed 4 bases and J shed 9 bases, with 12 bases lying between them. The CDR3 sequence is 12 residues long. The CDR3 sequence: CASSGYGLAQYF. The CDR3 DNA reads TGTGCCAGCAGTGGGTATGGGTTGGCCCAGTACTTC.

This sequence joins TRBV3-1 (or the pseudogene TRBV3-2) and TRBJ2-1; 9 bases map to TRBD2. The germline V gene encodes CDR1 LGHDT and CDR2 YNNKEL (reference sequence). The CDR3 runs 17 residues. V lost 1 base to trimming and J lost 4 bases; unmatched junction nucleotides: 8. This CDR3 is CASSQVVGLAEYNEQFF. The CDR3 DNA sequence: TGTGCCAGCAGCCAAGTTGTGGGACTAGCTGAATACAATGAGCAGTTCTTC.

The CDR3, as DNA: TGCGCCAGCAGCTTGGTTCCTAGCGGGAGCACGGTCAAGAATGAGCAGTTCTTC. The encoded protein is CASSLVPSGSTVKNEQFF. The chain recombines TRBV5-1 with TRBJ2-1; TRBD2 matches 10 bases. Germline CDR1 reads SGHRS; CDR2 reads YFSETQ. The CDR3 runs 18 residues. V lost 0 bases to trimming and J lost 7 bases; unmatched junction nucleotides: 13.

The chain employs TRBV4-1 and TRBJ2-7, with no clear D. The V end lost 4 bases, the J end lost 13 bases, and 5 bases lay between the germline ends. Germline assignment: CDR1 MGHRA and CDR2 YSYEKL. The CDR3 is made up of 8 amino acids. Here the CDR3 DNA reads TGCGCCAGCAGCCCCGCTTACTTC. Amino acids: CASSPAYF.

The chain combines TRBV10-3 with TRBJ1-2; D remains unclear. V was clipped by 2 bases and J by 2 bases, with 3 bases between them. This CDR3 is built from 12 residues. Germline CDR1 is ENHRY and CDR2 is SYGVKD. CDR3 coding DNA: TGTGCCATCAGTGAGGGAAACTATGGCTACACCTTC. The encoded protein is CAISEGNYGYTF.

The chain couples TRBV2 to TRBJ1-2; D unclear. This CDR3 has 13 residues. Trimming removed 6 bases from V and 0 bases from J, with 8 bases in between. Germline CDR1 and CDR2: SNHLY and FYNNEI. The CDR3 DNA is TGTGCCAGCAGCTCTGGTGCTAACTATGGCTACACCTTC. Encoded protein: CASSSGANYGYTF.

This rearrangement joins TRBV5-8 to TRBJ1-3; D not resolved. This CDR3 comprises 15 residues. Germline CDR1 SGHTS, CDR2 YDEGEE. V lost 9 bases to trimming and J lost 0 bases, with 16 bases between them. In DNA form, the CDR3 reads TGTGCCACGTCGAGAAGCACTCACTCTGGAAACACCATATATTTT. This codes for CATSRSTHSGNTIYF.

This chain links TRBV5-6 with TRBJ1-2; D is possibly TRBD1 (5 bases). Germline V lookup: CDR1 SGHDT, CDR2 YYEEEE. This CDR3 has 14 residues. V was trimmed by 5 bases and J by 4 bases, leaving 15 bases between them. CDR3 sequence (DNA): TGTGCCAGCAGGGAGCAGGGATTGAGCTATGGCTACACCTTC. Protein sequence: CASREQGLSYGYTF.

This chain uses TRBV11-2 with TRBJ2-1; D may correspond to TRBD1 or TRBD2 (5 bases each). The V and J ends lost 5 bases and 1 base respectively, with 12 bases between them. The CDR3 spans 15 residues. Germline CDR1 is SGHAT and CDR2 is FQNNGV. CDR3 residues: CASSPGSASYNEQFF. DNA of the CDR3: TGTGCCAGCAGCCCAGGGAGCGCGTCCTACAATGAGCAGTTCTTC.

This clone occurred a few times. Different DNA sequences within this sample yield the same CDR3. This chain connects TRBV12-3 or TRBV12-4 to TRBJ1-2, with a possible D match to TRBD1 (5 bases). CDR3 size: 13 residues. Trimming took 5 bases from V and 2 from J, leaving 9 bases between them. In DNA form, the CDR3 reads TGTGCCAGCAGTCAAGGGGAGAACTATGGCTACACCTTC. This sequence encodes CASSQGENYGYTF.

The CDR3 loop reads CASSTRDRGDNEQFF. The CDR3 coding sequence is TGTGCCAGCAGTACCCGGGACAGGGGGGACAATGAGCAGTTCTTC. The chain combines TRBV27 with TRBJ2-1, with TRBD1 identical over 11 bases. Germline CDR1 reads MNHEY; CDR2 reads SMNVEV (reference sequence). The CDR3 runs to 15 residues. After removal of 5 bases from V and 5 bases from J, the junction contained 5 bases not matched to a gene.

This clone appeared many times. The rearrangement uses TRBV12-3 or TRBV12-4 and TRBJ1-1; D is ambiguous. V was clipped by 3 bases and J by 3 bases, with 5 bases between them. CDR3 size: 12 residues. CDR3 nucleotide sequence: TGTGCCAGCAGTTTCGGGTACACTGAAGCTTTCTTT. Protein product: CASSFGYTEAFF.

Here the CDR3 DNA reads TGTGCCAGCTCACCGGGCGAGGACACTGAAGCTTTCTTT. This encodes CASSPGEDTEAFF. The chain uses TRBV18 and TRBJ1-1; D ambiguous. V lost 3 bases, J lost 3 bases, and 8 bases lay in between. Per germline, CDR1 KGHSH and CDR2 LQKENI. The CDR3 sequence is 13 residues long.

This chain's CDR3 is CASSFLGQGEDTQYF. The DNA of the CDR3 is TGTGCCAGCAGCTTTCTGGGACAGGGAGAAGATACGCAGTATTTT. The chain couples TRBV5-6 to TRBJ2-3, with 9 bases matching TRBD1. V was pared by 2 bases and J by 5 bases, with 6 bases of the junction left unmatched. The length of the CDR3 is 15 residues. Germline V CDR1 and CDR2: SGHDT, YYEEEE.

A note on this clone: The same CDR3 arises from other DNA sequences in this sample as well. V and J are TRBV12-3 or TRBV12-4 and TRBJ2-7; D uncertain. Trimming took 3 bases from V and 4 from J, leaving 4 bases between them. The CDR3 runs 11 residues. CDR3 sequence (DNA): TGTGCCAGCAGTTTGGGATACGAGCAGTACTTC. This encodes CASSLGYEQYF.